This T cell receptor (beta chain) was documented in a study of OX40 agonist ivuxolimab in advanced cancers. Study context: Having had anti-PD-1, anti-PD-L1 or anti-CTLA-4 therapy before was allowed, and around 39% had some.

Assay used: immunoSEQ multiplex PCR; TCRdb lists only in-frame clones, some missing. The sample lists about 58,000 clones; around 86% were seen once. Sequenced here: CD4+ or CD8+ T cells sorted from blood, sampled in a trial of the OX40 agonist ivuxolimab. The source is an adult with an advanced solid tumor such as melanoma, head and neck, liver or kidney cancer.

The CDR3 loop is CASSFHQLGGNQPQHF. The CDR3 nucleotides are TGTGCCAGCAGTTTTCACCAGTTAGGGGGCAATCAGCCCCAGCATTTT. The V gene is TRBV28, the J gene TRBJ1-5, with a tentative D call TRBD1 (5 bases). The V end lost 3 bases, the J end lost 2 bases, and 14 bases lay between the germline ends. Germline V CDR1 and CDR2: MDHEN, SYDVKM. There are 16 residues in the CDR3.